These 2 T cell receptor beta chains were all obtained from the same sample, sequenced in a study of molecular identifiers for immune sequencing clone quantification. TCRdb used MiXCR to reprocess the PCR reads, holding one entry per CDR3 protein. The data show some 91,000 distinct CDR3 sequences, roughly a quarter seen once. Sequenced input: naive CD8+ T cells from blood, with Jurkat cell RNA spiked in. Subset reported: FACS-sorted CD8+CD4-CCR7+CD45RA+ naive T cells. The receptor set was obtained from a human donor in good health. Some libraries in this study had Jurkat cell RNA spiked in.

In its sample, this clonotype was seen a few times. This rearrangement joins TRBV24-1 to TRBJ1-1; 8 bases are a match to TRBD1. The CDR3 extends over 15 amino acids. V gave up 8 bases and J gave up 1 base; unmatched junction bases: 8. Germline V lookup: CDR1 KGHDR, CDR2 SFDVKD. The CDR3 region is CATTTLQGANTEAFF. The CDR3 coding sequence is TGTGCCACCACCACACTGCAGGGGGCGAACACTGAAGCTTTCTTT.

In regard to this clonotype: With a much larger clone just one base away, this may be a read error. The conserved final phenylalanine or tryptophan is absent from the CDR3, which likely points to a read error. The CDR3 loop reads CASSHSISGSYFEAFS. The DNA of the CDR3 is TGTGCCAGCAGTCACAGTATTTCCGGGAGCTACTTTGAAGCTTTCTCT. The chain combines TRBV27 with TRBJ1-1; no firm D call. V was pared by 5 bases and J by 7 bases, with 23 bases between. In germline, CDR1 is MNHEY, CDR2 SMNVEV (reference sequence). CDR3 size: 16 residues.